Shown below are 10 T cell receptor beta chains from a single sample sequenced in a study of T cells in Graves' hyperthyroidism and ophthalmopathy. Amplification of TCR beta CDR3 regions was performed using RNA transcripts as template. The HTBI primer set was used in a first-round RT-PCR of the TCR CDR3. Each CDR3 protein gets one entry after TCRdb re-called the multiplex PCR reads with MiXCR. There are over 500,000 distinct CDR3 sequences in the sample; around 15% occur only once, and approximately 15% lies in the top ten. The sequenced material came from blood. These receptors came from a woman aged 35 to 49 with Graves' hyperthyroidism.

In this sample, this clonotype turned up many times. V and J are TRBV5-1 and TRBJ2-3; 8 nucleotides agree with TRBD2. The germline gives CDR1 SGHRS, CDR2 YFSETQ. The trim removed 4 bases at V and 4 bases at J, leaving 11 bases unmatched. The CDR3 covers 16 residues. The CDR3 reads CASSIPAGVSADTQYF. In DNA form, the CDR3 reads TGCGCCAGCAGCATACCAGCGGGAGTGTCGGCAGATACGCAGTATTTT.

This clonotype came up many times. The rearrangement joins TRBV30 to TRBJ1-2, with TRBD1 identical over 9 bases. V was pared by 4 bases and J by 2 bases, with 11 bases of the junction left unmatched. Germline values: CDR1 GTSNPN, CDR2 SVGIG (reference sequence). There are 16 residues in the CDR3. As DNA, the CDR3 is TGTGCCTGGAAACTATACAAACAGGGGGCCAACTATGGCTACACCTTC. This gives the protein CAWKLYKQGANYGYTF. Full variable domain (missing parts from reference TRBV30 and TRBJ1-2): SQTIHQWPATLVQPVGSPLSLECTVEGTSNPNLYWYRQAAGRGLQLLFYSVGIGQISSEVPQNLSASRPQDRQFILSSKKLLLSDSGFYLCAWKLYKQGANYGYTFGSGTRLTVV.

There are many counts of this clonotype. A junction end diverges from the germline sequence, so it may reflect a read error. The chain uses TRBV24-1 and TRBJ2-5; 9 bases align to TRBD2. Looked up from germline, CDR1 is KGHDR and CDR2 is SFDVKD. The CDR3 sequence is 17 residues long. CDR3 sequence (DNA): TGTACCACCAGTTTAGCGGGAGTCTTAATCTTTTGTGAGACCCAGTACTTC. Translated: CTTSLAGVLIFCETQYF.

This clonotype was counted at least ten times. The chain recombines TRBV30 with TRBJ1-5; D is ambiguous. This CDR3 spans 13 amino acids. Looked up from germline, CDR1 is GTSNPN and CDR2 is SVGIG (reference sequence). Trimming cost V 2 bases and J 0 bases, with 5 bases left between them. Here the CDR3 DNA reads TGTGCCTGGAGTTTGTTTAGCAATCAGCCCCAGCATTTT. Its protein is CAWSLFSNQPQHF.

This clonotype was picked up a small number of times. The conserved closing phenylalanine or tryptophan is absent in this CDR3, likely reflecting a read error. CDR3 nucleotide sequence: TGTGCCAGCAGCTCGACAGCCATCCTATATGGCTACACCTCC. Its translation: CASSSTAILYGYTS. The chain employs TRBV5-6 and TRBJ1-2; D may be TRBD1 (5 bases). Germline V gives CDR1 SGHDT, CDR2 YYEEEE. This CDR3 has 14 residues. The ends were cut back, 3 bases at V and 5 bases at J, with 14 bases in the middle.

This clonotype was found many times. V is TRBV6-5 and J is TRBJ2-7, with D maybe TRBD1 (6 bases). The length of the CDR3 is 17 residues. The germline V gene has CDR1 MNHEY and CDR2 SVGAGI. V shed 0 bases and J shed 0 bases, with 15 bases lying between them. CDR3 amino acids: CASSYSVGQPFSYEQYF. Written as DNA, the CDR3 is TGTGCCAGCAGTTACTCAGTCGGACAGCCCTTCTCCTACGAGCAGTACTTC.

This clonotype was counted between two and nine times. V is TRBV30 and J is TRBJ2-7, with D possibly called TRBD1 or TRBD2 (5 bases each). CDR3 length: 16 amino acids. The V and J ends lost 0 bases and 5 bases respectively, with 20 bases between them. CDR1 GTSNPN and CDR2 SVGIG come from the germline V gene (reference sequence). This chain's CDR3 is CAWSVGHAASGNEQYF. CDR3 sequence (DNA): TGTGCCTGGAGTGTAGGACACGCCGCCTCCGGGAACGAGCAGTACTTC.

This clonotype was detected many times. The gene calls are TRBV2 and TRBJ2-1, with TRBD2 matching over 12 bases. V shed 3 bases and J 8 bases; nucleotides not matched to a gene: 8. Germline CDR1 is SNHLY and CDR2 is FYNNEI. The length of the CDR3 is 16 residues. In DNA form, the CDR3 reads TGTGCCAGCAGTGACCTCCCTAGCGGGAGGGGTCATGAGCAGTTCTTC. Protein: CASSDLPSGRGHEQFF.

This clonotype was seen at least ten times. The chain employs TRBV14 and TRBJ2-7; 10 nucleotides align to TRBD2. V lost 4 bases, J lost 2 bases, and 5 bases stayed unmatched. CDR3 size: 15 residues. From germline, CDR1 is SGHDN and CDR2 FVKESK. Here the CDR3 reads CASSRGTSETYEQYF. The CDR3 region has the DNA TGTGCCAGCAGCCGCGGGACTAGCGAAACCTACGAGCAGTACTTC.

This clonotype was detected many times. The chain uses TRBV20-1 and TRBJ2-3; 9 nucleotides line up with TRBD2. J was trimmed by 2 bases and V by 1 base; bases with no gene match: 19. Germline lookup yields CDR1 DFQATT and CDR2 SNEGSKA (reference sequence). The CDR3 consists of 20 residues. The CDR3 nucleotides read TGCAGTGCTAGAGGCGGGGTAGGGCGGGAGGGCCTTACCACCACAGATACGCAGTATTTT. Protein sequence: CSARGGVGREGLTTTDTQYF.